These 15 T cell receptor beta chains share one sample of origin, sequenced in a study of human T cells and chemical hapten exposure. MiXCR was run by TCRdb on the RACE reads, yielding one entry per CDR3 protein. This table holds about 120,000 distinct CDR3 sequences, about 13% found once. The time point was: patch test 1, 2 weeks after DPC sensitization. As for treatment: therapeutic diphenylcyclopropenone sensitization with weekly scalp DPC. The sequenced sample was whole blood, obtained in connection with sensitization to the hapten diphenylcyclopropenone (DPC). The receptors stem from a young man with alopecia areata. Some clones in this sample may be carry-over from other donors' samples.

This clonotype was counted only a few times. The rearrangement joins TRBV6-5 to TRBJ1-1; perhaps TRBD1 as D (5 bases). The V gene lost 7 bases and the J gene lost 4 bases, with 13 bases spanning the gap. The CDR3 has 13 residues. Germline V gene data show CDR1 as MNHEY and CDR2 as SVGAGI. Written as DNA, the CDR3 is TGTGCCAGCACGGGGACCTCGGGCACTGAAGCTTTCTTT. Its protein is CASTGTSGTEAFF.

V usage is TRBV7-3 and J usage is TRBJ2-1; D possibly corresponds to TRBD2 (7 bases). Trimming took off 7 bases at V and 10 bases at J, with 23 bases between the two ends. There are 15 residues in the CDR3. CDR1 is SGHTA, CDR2 FQGTGA, per germline. CDR3 nucleotides: TGTGCCAGCAAGCTTAACAACGCGGGGGCGGACGAGCAGTTCTTC. Its translation: CASKLNNAGADEQFF.

The gene calls are TRBV7-8 and TRBJ1-1; D gene unclear. V dropped 5 bases and J dropped 2 bases, with 15 bases sitting between them. The germline gives CDR1 SGHVS, CDR2 FQNEAQ. The CDR3 spans 15 residues. The CDR3 sequence is CASSPGVGSNTEAFF. CDR3 bases: TGTGCCAGCAGCCCGGGTGTGGGCTCTAACACTGAAGCTTTCTTT.

This clonotype showed up just once. The gene calls are TRBV6-5 and TRBJ2-1, with D possibly TRBD2 on 7 matching bases. Between the trimmed V and J ends, which lost 8 bases and 4 bases, there was a span of 18 bases. The CDR3 is 15 amino acids. Looked up from germline, CDR1 is MNHEY and CDR2 is SVGAGI. CDR3: CASRITGGAYNEQFF. The CDR3 nucleotides read TGTGCCAGCCGCATAACTGGGGGGGCGTACAATGAGCAGTTCTTC.

There are a few counts of this clonotype. The rearrangement joins TRBV5-1 to TRBJ2-7; tentatively, D is TRBD1 (6 bases). This CDR3 spans 16 amino acids. Germline CDR1 reads SGHRS; CDR2 reads YFSETQ. The V and J ends lost 2 bases and 3 bases respectively, with 18 bases between them. The CDR3 spells CASSFHRVKRIYEQYV. CDR3 nucleotides: TGCGCCAGCAGCTTCCACAGGGTAAAGAGGATCTACGAGCAGTACGTC.

This clonotype has only a few counts. J is TRBJ1-1 and V is TRBV19, with D unclear. The CDR3 totals 16 residues. The germline V gene has CDR1 LNHDA and CDR2 SQIVND (reference sequence). V gave up 5 bases and J gave up 5 bases, with 21 bases separating them. The CDR3 loop reads CASSFPPGTSGTEAFF. The CDR3 nucleotides are TGTGCCAGTAGTTTCCCCCCCGGCACTTCGGGGACTGAAGCTTTCTTT.

The chain is built from TRBV12-3 or TRBV12-4 and TRBJ1-2, with unresolved D. V gave up 7 bases and J gave up 8 bases, with 14 bases separating them. The CDR3 runs to 12 residues. CDR3 amino acids: CASTPSSGGYTF. CDR3 bases: TGTGCCAGCACCCCAAGCAGCGGAGGCTACACCTTC.

The chain combines TRBV20-1 with TRBJ2-7; no reliable D call. Germline V gene data show CDR1 as DFQATT and CDR2 as SNEGSKA (reference sequence). This CDR3 is built from 12 residues. The V and J ends lost 3 bases and 4 bases respectively, with 10 bases between them. The CDR3 region is CSASVHGYEQYF. The CDR3 nucleotides are TGCAGTGCTAGTGTCCACGGGTACGAGCAGTACTTC.

This clonotype was detected ten times or more. This chain connects TRBV6-2 or TRBV6-3 to TRBJ1-6; D remains unclear. Trimming stripped 2 bases from V and 6 bases from J, with 17 bases between. Germline loops: CDR1 MNHEY, CDR2 SVGEGT. The CDR3 sequence is 17 residues long. The CDR3 here is CASSYVDRLTSNSPLHF. DNA of the CDR3: TGTGCCAGCAGTTACGTCGATCGGCTAACTTCTAATTCACCCCTCCACTTT.

The genes are TRBV18 and TRBJ1-6, with D possibly matching TRBD1 (6 bases). Germline V gives CDR1 KGHSH, CDR2 LQKENI. Trimming pared 2 bases from V and 6 bases from J, leaving 11 bases between. The CDR3 is 15 amino acids. The CDR3 DNA is TGTGCCAGCTCACCAGTACAGGGCGCTAATTCACCCCTCCACTTT. It is translated as CASSPVQGANSPLHF.

This clonotype was detected ten times or more. The CDR3, as DNA: TGTGCCAGCAGCTTAGCGGGGGGGCCAGATACGCAGTATTTT. Translated, it gives CASSLAGGPDTQYF. This chain uses TRBV11-3 with TRBJ2-3, with 8 bases aligning to TRBD2. CDR3 length: 14 residues. J lost 4 bases, V lost 1 base, and 1 base had no gene match. CDR1 and CDR2 (germline): SGHNT, YENEEA.

In its sample, this clonotype was seen a few times. The chain employs TRBV12-5 and TRBJ2-3, with D possibly being TRBD2 (6 bases). V was trimmed by 7 bases and J by 2 bases, leaving 10 bases between them. The CDR3 consists of 13 residues. Germline CDR1 reads LGHNT; CDR2 reads FRNRAP. The CDR3 region has the DNA TGTGCTAGTGCATGGGGGGACACAGATACGCAGTATTTT. Its protein product is CASAWGDTDTQYF.

CDR3 in amino acids: CASSSPDRSSYEQYF. CDR3 DNA sequence: TGTGCCAGCAGCTCTCCCGACAGGAGCTCCTACGAGCAGTACTTC. The chain joins TRBV7-8 to TRBJ2-7; TRBD1 might be the D (6 bases). The germline CDR1 and CDR2 sequences are SGHVS and FQNEAQ. V lost 4 bases, J lost 0 bases, and 13 bases lay in between. The CDR3 runs 15 residues.

The chain combines TRBV5-6 with TRBJ2-2; the D gene is possibly TRBD1 (5 bases). Germline values: CDR1 SGHDT, CDR2 YYEEEE. The V end was cut by 5 bases, the J end by 4 bases, with 15 bases between. The CDR3 loop spans 15 amino acids. This CDR3 is CASSSLDRPTGELFF. The DNA of the CDR3 is TGTGCCAGCAGTTCACTCGACAGACCCACCGGGGAGCTGTTTTTT.

The chain employs TRBV11-2 and TRBJ1-2; maybe TRBD1 (5 bases). Trimming cost V 10 bases and J 2 bases, with 20 bases left between them. Germline CDR1 reads SGHAT; CDR2 reads FQNNGV. The CDR3 is 15 amino acids. The CDR3 sequence: CATKGTSGGNYGYTF. The CDR3 nucleotides read TGTGCCACCAAGGGGACGTCTGGAGGGAACTATGGCTACACCTTC. The full variable domain, in which reference TRBV11-2 and TRBJ1-2 provide the parts outside the CDR3, is EAGVAQSPRYKIIEKRQSVAFWCNPISGHATLYWYQQILGQGPKLLIQFQNNGVVDDSQLPKDRFSAERLKGVDSTLKIQPAKLEDSAVYLCATKGTSGGNYGYTFGSGTRLTVV.